This T cell receptor (beta chain) comes out of a study of blood T cell repertoires in COVID-19. Under the authors' procedure: Amplification from reference gene primers served as the basis for estimated nucleated cell counts. The table came from immunoSEQ multiplex PCR; TCRdb's copy has only in-frame clones and leaves some out. Clone size and V and J calls were adopted from that table, with D and trimming inferred from the DNA. The sample holds around 190,000 clones, roughly 79% seen once. This clone has just one count. Seattle's cohort entered during active infection and was followed longitudinally. This CDR3 spans 13 amino acids. Germline CDR1 SGHKS, CDR2 YYEKEE (reference sequence). V was cut by 6 bases and J by 3 bases, with 11 bases left in between.

The receptor was derived from a woman between 40 and 55 years old with COVID-19, enrolled during active disease. The specimen was peripheral blood. V usage is TRBV5-5 and J usage is TRBJ2-3; no firm D call. CDR3 bases: TGTGCCAGCAACAACAGACCAACAGATACGCAGTATTTT. Amino acid sequence: CASNNRPTDTQYF.